The sample holds many counts of the clone carrying this T cell receptor beta chain. The antigen is unknown. This entry is derived from a study of tumor and adjacent non-tumor tissue in lung cancer. At the level of the study: Histology: about twelve adenocarcinoma, a couple of squamous cell carcinoma, 1 small cell lung cancer.

Trimming left V 1 base short and J 0 bases short, with 8 bases between. This CDR3 comprises 14 residues. The germline V gene has CDR1 SGHDT and CDR2 YYEEEE. Study-wide findings and caveats: Patients with more diverse tumor TCRs had worse survival.

RNA was extracted from bulk tissue without any cell sorting. The normal lung tissue was taken more than 3 cm from the tumor edge. Chemotherapy-naive patients with new lung cancer underwent thoracic surgery in China, August–November 2014. The library came from three nested PCR rounds adapted from ARM-PCR protocols. Using its own MiXCR run on the multiplex PCR reads, TCRdb lists one record per CDR3 protein. The sample includes fewer than 45,000 distinct CDR3 sequences, roughly two thirds of them seen just once. This TCR derives from a woman aged 40 to 49 with non-small cell lung cancer. Sample: distant non-tumor lung tissue. V gene TRBV5-6 combines with J gene TRBJ2-7, with D possibly TRBD1 on 6 matching bases. CDR3: CASSLTGSSYEQYF. The CDR3 DNA is TGTGCCAGCAGCTTGACAGGGAGCTCCTACGAGCAGTACTTC. Based on the CDR3 plus reference TRBV5-6 and TRBJ2-7, the full variable domain is DAGVTQSPTHLIKTRGQQVTLRCSPKSGHDTVSWYQQALGQGPQFIFQYYEEEERQRGNFPDRFSGHQFPNYSSELNVNALLLGDSALYLCASSLTGSSYEQYFGPGTRLTVT.